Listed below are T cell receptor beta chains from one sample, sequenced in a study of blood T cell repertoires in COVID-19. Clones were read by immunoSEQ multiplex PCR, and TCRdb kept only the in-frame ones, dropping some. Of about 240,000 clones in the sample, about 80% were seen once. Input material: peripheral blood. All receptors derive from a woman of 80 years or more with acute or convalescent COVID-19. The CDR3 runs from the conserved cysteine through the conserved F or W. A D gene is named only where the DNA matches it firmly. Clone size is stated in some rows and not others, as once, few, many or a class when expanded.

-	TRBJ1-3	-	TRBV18	CASSAQRHSGNTIYF	TGTGCCAGCTCAGCACAGCGCCACTCTGGAAACACCATATATTTT
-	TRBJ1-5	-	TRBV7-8	CASSLGGGRNNQPQHF	TGTGCCAGCAGCTTAGGGGGGGGTCGGAACAATCAGCCCCAGCATTTT
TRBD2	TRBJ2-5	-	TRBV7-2	CASSFHSGGFEETQYF	TGTGCCAGCAGCTTTCACAGCGGGGGGTTTGAAGAGACCCAGTACTTC
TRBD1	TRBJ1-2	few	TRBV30	CAWSLKETGSFGYTF	TGTGCCTGGAGCCTGAAAGAGACAGGGTCTTTTGGCTACACCTTC
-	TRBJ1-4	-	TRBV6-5	CASSLPQGKLFF	TGTGCCAGCAGCCTCCCCCAGGGAAAACTGTTTTTT
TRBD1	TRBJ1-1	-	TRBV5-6	CASSLGPRGRVVTEAFF	TGTGCCAGCAGCTTGGGGCCCAGGGGGCGCGTGGTCACTGAAGCTTTCTTT
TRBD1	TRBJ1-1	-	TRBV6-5	CASSSQGARTEAFF	TGTGCCAGCAGCTCCCAGGGGGCGAGGACTGAAGCTTTCTTT
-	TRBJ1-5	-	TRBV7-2	CASSLEASQPQHF	TGTGCCAGCAGCTTAGAAGCCTCTCAGCCCCAGCATTTT
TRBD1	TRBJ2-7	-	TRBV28	CATRSQGAPSEQYF	TGTGCCACTAGGTCCCAGGGGGCTCCCTCCGAGCAGTACTTC
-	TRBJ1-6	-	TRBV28	CASRAGARNSPLHF	TGTGCCAGCAGGGCAGGGGCGAGGAATTCACCCCTCCACTTT
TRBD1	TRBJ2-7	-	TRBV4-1	CASSQERMGTGGQRQYF	TGCGCCAGCAGCCAAGAAAGAATGGGGACAGGGGGGCAACGGCAGTACTTC
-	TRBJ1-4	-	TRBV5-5	CASSLETGRDPHEKLFF	TGTGCCAGCAGCTTGGAGACAGGAAGGGATCCACATGAAAAACTGTTTTTT
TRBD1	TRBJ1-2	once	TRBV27	CASSSTWDRGRGGYTF	TGTGCCAGCAGTTCCACTTGGGACAGGGGACGGGGTGGCTACACCTTC
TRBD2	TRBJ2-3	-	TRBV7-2	CASSLASGVSDTQYF	TGTGCCAGCAGCTTAGCGAGCGGGGTCTCTGATACGCAGTATTTT
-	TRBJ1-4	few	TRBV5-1	CASSLGQGNEKLFF	TGCGCCAGCAGCTTGGGGCAGGGGAATGAAAAACTGTTTTTT
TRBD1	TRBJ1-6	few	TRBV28	CASMTGGASPLHF	TGTGCCAGTATGACAGGGGGCGCTTCACCCCTCCACTTT
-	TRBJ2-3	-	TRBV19	CASSIGRLADTQYF	TGTGCCAGTAGTATCGGCCGACTAGCAGATACGCAGTATTTT
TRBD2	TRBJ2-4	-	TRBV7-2	CASSLMEGRGIQYF	TGTGCCAGCAGCTTAATGGAGGGGAGGGGCATTCAGTACTTC
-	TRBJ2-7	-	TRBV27	CASSLKGVGSYEQYF	TGTGCCAGCAGTTTAAAGGGGGTGGGTTCCTACGAGCAGTACTTC
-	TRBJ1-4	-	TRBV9	CASRADYNEKLFF	TGTGCCAGCAGGGCAGACTATAATGAAAAACTGTTTTTT
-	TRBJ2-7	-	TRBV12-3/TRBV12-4	CASSPFNYEQYF	TGTGCCAGCAGCCCCTTTAACTACGAGCAGTACTTC
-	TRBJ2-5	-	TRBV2	CASSGQYQETQYF	TGTGCCAGCAGTGGACAGTACCAAGAGACCCAGTACTTC
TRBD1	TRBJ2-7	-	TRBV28	CASSVTGTGLHEQYF	TGTGCCAGCAGTGTCACCGGGACAGGACTCCACGAGCAGTACTTC
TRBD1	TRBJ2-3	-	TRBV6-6	CASSFDPGQGGDTQYF	TGTGCCAGCAGTTTCGACCCGGGACAGGGAGGAGATACGCAGTATTTT
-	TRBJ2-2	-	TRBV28	CASSSGQGSTGELFF	TGTGCCAGCAGTTCCGGTCAGGGGTCGACCGGGGAGCTGTTTTTT
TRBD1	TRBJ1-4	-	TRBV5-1	CASSWGQGEEKLFF	TGCGCCAGCAGCTGGGGACAGGGTGAAGAAAAACTGTTTTTT
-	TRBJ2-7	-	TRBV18	CASSPTAREQYF	TGTGCCAGCTCACCCACTGCGAGGGAGCAGTACTTC
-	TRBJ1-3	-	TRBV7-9	CASSPQGGTGRSYF	TGTGCCAGCAGCCCTCAAGGGGGAACAGGGAGAAGTTATTTT